This TCR beta chain was retrieved from a study of blood T cell repertoires in COVID-19. Across the study: Nucleic acid was either cDNA or gDNA, and it came from T cells, B-cell-depleted T cells, or PBMCs.

In the original processing: Reference gene primer amplification yielded estimated nucleated cell counts. Repertoires were generated with immunoSEQ multiplex PCR, while TCRdb's copy carries only in-frame clones and drops some. V, J and clone size are those of that table, while D and trimming were read from the DNA. The sample records 270,000 or so clones, approximately 80% being singletons. Losses at the gene ends were 2 bases for V and 3 bases for J; bases not matched to a gene: 3. CDR1 and CDR2 (germline): MNHEY, SMNVEV (reference sequence). CDR3 length: 14 amino acids. The sample comprised peripheral blood. The clonotype was recovered from a human donor in a cohort sampled during active COVID-19. The gene calls are TRBV27 and TRBJ1-2; TRBD1 matches at 7 bases. The CDR3 here is CASSLVQGDYGYTF. CDR3 in DNA: TGTGCCAGCAGTTTAGTTCAGGGGGACTATGGCTACACCTTC.